Listed below are T cell receptor beta chains from one sample, sequenced in a study of siplizumab effects on memory and regulatory T cells. Sequencing was performed with immunoSEQ multiplex PCR; in TCRdb, only in-frame clones are kept and a portion is missing. Of fewer than 85,000 clones listed, approximately 95% are singletons. The sequenced sample consisted of CD8+ T cells sorted from blood. The receptors here all came from a human donor in good health. Each CDR3 is given with its conserved first and last residue. Each record gives: J gene, clone size, D gene, V gene, CDR3 protein, CDR3 DNA. A D gene is named only where the DNA matches it firmly. Clone size, where shown, is once, few, many, or a class for clones that have expanded.

TRBJ2-1,.,TRBD2,TRBV19,CASSMRREVNNEQFF,TGTGCCAGTAGTATGCGGCGGGAGGTTAACAATGAGCAGTTCTTC
TRBJ2-5,.,TRBD1,TRBV6-5,CASSYSTGDQYF,TGTGCCAGCAGTTACTCGACAGGGGACCAGTACTTC
TRBJ2-7,.,TRBD2,TRBV7-6,CASSIAGGPGEQYF,TGTGCCAGCAGCATAGCGGGAGGGCCGGGAGAGCAGTACTTC
TRBJ2-7,.,.,TRBV18,CASSREGVNSYEQYF,TGTGCCAGCTCACGGGAGGGGGTAAACTCCTACGAGCAGTACTTC
TRBJ2-1,.,.,TRBV7-9,CASSFSGYNEQFF,TGTGCCAGCAGCTTCAGCGGATACAATGAGCAGTTCTTC
TRBJ2-1,.,.,TRBV6-1,CASSEAPREGDEQFF,TGTGCCAGCAGTGAAGCGCCTCGGGAAGGGGATGAGCAGTTCTTC
TRBJ2-7,.,TRBD2,TRBV7-9,CASSLSGTSEVQYF,TGTGCCAGCAGCTTATCAGGGACTAGCGAGGTGCAGTACTTC
TRBJ2-7,.,TRBD2,TRBV11-2,CASSFQGLAGREEQYF,TGTGCCAGCAGCTTCCAGGGACTAGCGGGTAGGGAAGAGCAGTACTTC
TRBJ1-4,few,TRBD1,TRBV10-1,CASSEGQAGNEKLFF,TGCGCCAGCAGTGAAGGACAGGCGGGTAATGAAAAACTGTTTTTT
TRBJ1-2,.,TRBD1,TRBV9,CASSVGGQANYGYTF,TGTGCCAGCAGCGTAGGGGGACAGGCTAACTATGGCTACACCTTC
TRBJ1-1,.,.,TRBV10-3,CAISELWETDKAFF,TGTGCCATCAGTGAGTTATGGGAGACAGATAAAGCTTTCTTT
TRBJ2-4,.,TRBD2,TRBV25-1,CASSARGGADLKNIQYF,TGTGCCAGCAGTGCTCGGGGGGGGGCCGACCTAAAAAACATTCAGTACTTC
TRBJ1-2,.,TRBD1,TRBV28,CASRSTGDYGYTF,TGTGCCAGCAGGTCGACAGGGGACTATGGCTACACCTTC
TRBJ2-2,.,.,TRBV5-6,CASKNVSTGELFF,TGTGCCAGCAAGAACGTGTCCACCGGGGAGCTGTTTTTT
TRBJ2-3,.,.,TRBV7-9,CASRDVVRGDTQYF,TGTGCCAGCCGGGACGTTGTTCGAGGGGATACGCAGTATTTT